In its sample, the clone carrying this TCR beta chain was seen a few times. The entry originates in a study of cytomegalovirus exposure and HLA in healthy donors. Amplification used 60 Vbeta primers and 13 Jbeta primers. Libraries were prepared by immunoSEQ multiplex PCR; TCRdb keeps only in-frame clonotypes and omits some of them. The sample lists roughly 130,000 clones, more than 80% occurring once. Sequenced material: PBMCs. The sequence was obtained from a male donor in good health and CMV-seronegative.

For the CDR3, the DNA is TGTGCCAGCAGCTTCCAGGGGGCCTACGAGCAGTACTTC. The encoded protein is CASSFQGAYEQYF. The rearrangement uses TRBV5-4 and TRBJ2-7; 7 nucleotides match TRBD1. The junction had 1 base not matched to a gene; V was cut back by 2 bases and J by 2 bases. The CDR3 covers 13 residues. Germline assignment: CDR1 SGHNT and CDR2 YYREEE (reference sequence). The entire variable domain, with the rest obtained from reference TRBV5-4 and TRBJ2-7, is as follows: ETGVTQSPTHLIKTRGQQVTLRCSSQSGHNTVSWYQQALGQGPQFIFQYYREEENGRGNFPPRFSGLQFPNYSSELNVNALELDDSALYLCASSFQGAYEQYFGPGTRLTVT.